These 10 T cell receptor beta chains share one sample of origin, sequenced in a study of human T cells and chemical hapten exposure. Time point defined: pre-sensitization, week 0. Sample treatment: therapeutic diphenylcyclopropenone sensitization with weekly scalp DPC. MiXCR, run by TCRdb on the RACE reads, gives a single entry per CDR3 protein. The sample comprises 300,000 to 450,000 distinct CDR3 sequences, 4.5% to 6% of which are singletons, and 2.5% to 3% rests with the top ten. Sequencing was performed on whole blood, taken in connection with sensitization to the hapten diphenylcyclopropenone (DPC). Receptor source: a woman in her forties or fifties with alopecia areata. Some clones in this sample may be carry-over from other donors' samples.

This clonotype was counted between two and nine times. The J gene is TRBJ2-4, the V gene TRBV28; 7 bases line up with TRBD1. Germline V gene sequence: CDR1 MDHEN, CDR2 SYDVKM. The CDR3 is 14 residues long. The trim removed 9 bases at V and 5 bases at J, leaving 10 bases unmatched. As DNA, the CDR3 is TGTGCCAGTGCGACAGGGTCTTACCAAAACATTCAGTACTTC. Amino acids: CASATGSYQNIQYF.

At least ten counts were recorded for this clonotype. This chain links TRBV5-6 with TRBJ1-2; D ambiguous. V was clipped by 0 bases and J by 8 bases, with 8 bases between them. CDR1 is SGHDT, CDR2 YYEEEE, per germline. The CDR3 is made up of 12 amino acids. CDR3 nucleotides: TGTGCCAGCAGCTTGGGGTCCAACGGCTACACCTTC. Its translation is CASSLGSNGYTF.

This clonotype was detected many times. This chain links TRBV28 with TRBJ2-7; 8 bases match TRBD2. Germline CDR1 and CDR2: MDHEN and SYDVKM. CDR3 length equals 13 residues. The J segment lost 7 bases and the V segment lost 5 bases, leaving 7 bases of the junction unmatched. CDR3 nucleotides: TGTGCCAGCAGTAGACTAGCGAGAGAAGAGCAGTACTTC. Its translation is CASSRLAREEQYF.

This clonotype was observed at least ten times. CDR3 region: CASSQSTGSYNSPLHF. CDR3 in DNA: TGTGCCAGCAGCCAATCGACAGGGAGCTATAATTCACCCCTCCACTTT. The chain joins TRBV3-1 to TRBJ1-6; 7 bases match TRBD1. With V trimmed by 2 bases and J by 3 bases, 4 bases remained unmatched. CDR1 and CDR2 (germline): LGHDT, YNNKEL (reference sequence). The CDR3 has 16 residues. Full variable domain (outside the CDR3, taken from reference TRBV3-1 and TRBJ1-6): DTAVSQTPKYLVTQMGNDKSIKCEQNLGHDTMYWYKQDSKKFLKIMFSYNNKELIINETVPNRFSPKSPDKAHLNLHINSLELGDSAVYFCASSQSTGSYNSPLHFGNGTRLTVT.

V is TRBV7-2 and J is TRBJ2-1; a weak D match, TRBD1 (6 bases). V was shortened by 5 bases and J by 8 bases, with 16 bases between the two germline ends. Germline V gives CDR1 SGHTA, CDR2 FQGNSA. The CDR3 loop spans 14 amino acids. DNA for the CDR3: TGTGCCAGCAGCCCGCGTACTGGGGGCTATGAGCAGTTCTTC. It is translated as CASSPRTGGYEQFF. The variable domain in full, with the rest retrieved from reference TRBV7-2 and TRBJ2-1, is GAGVSQSPSNKVTEKGKDVELRCDPISGHTALYWYRQSLGQGLEFLIYFQGNSAPDKSGLPSDRFSAERTGGSVSTLTIQRTQQEDSAVYLCASSPRTGGYEQFFGPGTRLTVL.

This clonotype was found a few times. The chain combines TRBV15 with TRBJ2-2; TRBD1 is a possible D gene (6 bases). V was pared by 5 bases and J by 6 bases, with 13 bases between. Germline assignment: CDR1 LNHNV and CDR2 YYDKDF (reference sequence). CDR3 length: 14 amino acids. The CDR3 sequence is CATSGIAGAGELFF. The DNA of the CDR3 is TGTGCCACCAGCGGGATAGCAGGGGCCGGGGAGCTGTTTTTT. The full variable domain, with the rest looked up from reference TRBV15 and TRBJ2-2, is DAMVIQNPRYQVTQFGKPVTLSCSQTLNHNVMYWYQQKSSQAPKLLFHYYDKDFNNEADTPDNFQSRRPNTSFCFLDIRSPGLGDTAMYLCATSGIAGAGELFFGEGSRLTVL.

This clonotype was observed a handful of times. The chain employs TRBV10-3 and TRBJ1-1; the D gene is possibly TRBD1 (6 bases). This CDR3 region has 12 residues. Germline CDR1 and CDR2: ENHRY and SYGVKD. Trimming left V 6 bases short and J 4 bases short, with 9 bases between. CDR3 region: CAIRMDSTEAFF. In nucleotides, the CDR3 is TGTGCCATCAGGATGGACAGCACTGAAGCTTTCTTT.

The table lists this clonotype with many counts. J is TRBJ2-1 and V is TRBV6-4; D gene unclear. CDR1 is MRHNA, CDR2 SNTAGT, per germline. V was trimmed by 0 bases and J by 0 bases, leaving 9 bases between them. The CDR3 sequence is 16 residues long. The CDR3 sequence: CASSDSPSSSYNEQFF. The CDR3 bases are TGTGCCAGCAGTGACTCTCCGTCGAGCTCCTACAATGAGCAGTTCTTC.

The chain recombines TRBV18 with TRBJ2-1; 15 positions agree with TRBD2. Germline V gene data show CDR1 as KGHSH and CDR2 as LQKENI. J lost 10 bases, V lost 1 base, and 8 bases had no gene match. CDR3 size: 17 residues. For the CDR3, the DNA is TGTGCCAGCTCACCACTACCGGGACTAGCGGGAGGAGGGGAGCAGTTCTTC. It is translated as CASSPLPGLAGGGEQFF.

CDR3 nucleotides: TGCGCCAGCAGCTTGTGGGCTAGCGGCTCCACAGATACGCAGTATTTT. Translation gives CASSLWASGSTDTQYF. The V gene is TRBV5-1, the J gene TRBJ2-3, with 7 bases that match TRBD2. From germline, CDR1 is SGHRS and CDR2 YFSETQ. V gave up 1 base and J gave up 2 bases; unmatched junction bases: 7. This CDR3 contains 16 residues.